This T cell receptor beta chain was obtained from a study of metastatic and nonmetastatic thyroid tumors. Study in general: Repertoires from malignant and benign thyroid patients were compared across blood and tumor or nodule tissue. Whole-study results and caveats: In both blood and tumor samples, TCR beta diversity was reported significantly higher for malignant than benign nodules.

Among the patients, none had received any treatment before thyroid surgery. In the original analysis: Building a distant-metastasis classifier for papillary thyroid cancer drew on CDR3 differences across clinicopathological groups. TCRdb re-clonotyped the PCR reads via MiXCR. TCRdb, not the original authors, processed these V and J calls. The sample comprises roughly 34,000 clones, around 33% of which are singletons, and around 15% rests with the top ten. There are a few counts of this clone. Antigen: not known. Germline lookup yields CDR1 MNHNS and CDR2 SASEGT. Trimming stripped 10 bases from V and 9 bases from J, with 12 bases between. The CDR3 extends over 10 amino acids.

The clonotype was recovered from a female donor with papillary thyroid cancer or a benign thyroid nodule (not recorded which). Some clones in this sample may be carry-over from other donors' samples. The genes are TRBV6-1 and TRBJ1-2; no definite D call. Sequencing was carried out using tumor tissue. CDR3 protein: CATVSGRYTF. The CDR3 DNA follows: TGTGCCACCGTGAGTGGTCGCTACACCTTC.